These 9 T cell receptor beta chains came from one sample sequenced in a study of blood T cells in healthy people across ages. A second PCR, run for about 7 to 12 cycles, used a sample-barcoded 5' primer plus a J-beta primer mix. TCRdb passed the 5' RACE reads through MiXCR, listing each CDR3 protein once. The sample lists over 1.5 million distinct CDR3 sequences, around half occurring once. Sequences were obtained from blood. The receptor source for this set is a woman between 35 and 50 years old in good health.

The V gene is TRBV10-3, the J gene TRBJ2-5; TRBD1 aligns across 8 bases. The end of the DNA aligns better with TRBJ2-7, so the J call may be wrong. Germline CDR1 is ENHRY and CDR2 is SYGVKD. The CDR3 is 16 amino acids. CDR3 in amino acids: CAISELLGQASDEQYF. The CDR3 nucleotides are TGTGCCATCAGTGAGTTGCTGGGACAGGCGTCCGACGAGCAGTACTTC.

Concerning this clonotype itself: One end of the junction does not line up with germline, which may come from a read error. The V gene is TRBV7-2, the J gene TRBJ2-5; D is ambiguous. The CDR3 contains 13 residues. Germline V gene sequence: CDR1 SGHTA, CDR2 FQGNSA. This CDR3 is CASILVRQETQYF. The DNA of the CDR3 is TGTGCCAGCATCTTAGTTAGACAAGAGACCCAGTACTTC.

This clonotype was seen more than once but under ten times. The genes are TRBV24-1 and TRBJ2-7; D is perhaps TRBD2 (6 bases). The DNA matches TRBJ2-5 better at its end, which makes the J call doubtful. Germline CDR1 is KGHDR and CDR2 is SFDVKD. The CDR3 totals 18 residues. CDR3 sequence reads: CATSDFSSAGGQQETQYF. The CDR3 DNA is TGTGCCACCAGTGATTTTTCTTCAGCGGGCGGCCAACAAGAGACCCAGTACTTC.

The V call is TRBV27, the J call TRBJ2-5; 11 bases fit TRBD2. V was pared by 3 bases and J by 1 base, with 4 bases of the junction left unmatched. This CDR3 is 16 amino acids long. Germline V gives CDR1 MNHEY, CDR2 SMNVEV (reference sequence). The CDR3 nucleotides are TGTGCCAGCAGTTTCCGACTAGCGGGGAGCCAAGAGACCCAGTACTTC. Amino acids: CASSFRLAGSQETQYF.

The rearrangement links TRBV2 to TRBJ1-6, with D possibly being TRBD1 (5 bases). Germline V lookup: CDR1 SNHLY, CDR2 FYNNEI. The CDR3 runs to 14 residues. Deletions cut 6 bases from V and 8 bases from J, with 14 bases between. This CDR3 is CASRPPTEHSPLHF. The CDR3 DNA follows: TGTGCCAGCAGGCCCCCGACAGAACATTCACCCCTCCACTTT.

The V and J genes are TRBV6-2 or TRBV6-3 and TRBJ2-3, with D possibly called TRBD1 or TRBD2 (5 bases each). Trimming took off 6 bases at V and 6 bases at J, with 7 bases between the two ends. Germline CDR1 MNHEY, CDR2 SVGEGT. The CDR3 has 11 residues. The CDR3 DNA is TGTGCCAGCAGAAGGGACGATACGCAGTATTTT. This encodes CASRRDDTQYF.

The CDR3 spells CASKTTSASSYNEQFF. The CDR3 DNA reads as TGTGCCAGCAAGACGACTAGCGCTAGCTCCTACAATGAGCAGTTCTTC. The chain couples TRBV6-6 to TRBJ2-1; 8 bases map to TRBD2. Germline lookup yields CDR1 MNHNY and CDR2 SVGAGI (reference sequence). The CDR3 spans 16 residues. V lost 7 bases, J lost 0 bases, and 8 bases stayed unmatched.

This clonotype was counted between two and nine times. CDR3 bases: TGCGCCAGCAGCCAAGAGTCAGGGGGCGAAAGGGAGCAGTACTTC. Protein product: CASSQESGGEREQYF. The chain couples TRBV4-1 to TRBJ2-5; TRBD1 agrees at 8 bases. CDR1 and CDR2 (germline): MGHRA, YSYEKL. Trimming removed 0 bases from V and 11 bases from J; junction bases left unmatched: 11. The CDR3 is 15 amino acids.

The J gene is TRBJ1-6, the V gene TRBV28; D may be TRBD1 (6 bases). From germline, CDR1 is MDHEN and CDR2 SYDVKM. V dropped 2 bases and J dropped 7 bases, with 21 bases sitting between them. This CDR3 is built from 18 residues. The CDR3 protein is CASSLGGSGTRGNSPLHF. The DNA of the CDR3 is TGTGCCAGCAGTTTAGGGGGATCCGGGACTAGGGGGAATTCACCCCTCCACTTT. Drawing the rest from reference TRBV28 and TRBJ1-6, the complete variable domain is DVKVTQSSRYLVKRTGEKVFLECVQDMDHENMFWYRQDPGLGLRLIYFSYDVKMKEKGDIPEGYSVSREKKERFSLILESASTNQTSMYLCASSLGGSGTRGNSPLHFGNGTRLTVT.